This T cell receptor beta chain was identified in a study of blood T cells in healthy people across ages. Study-level points and caveats: Diversity was estimated from one million T cells, and these estimates were considered underestimates.

With respect to this clonotype: Its antigen remains unknown.

A J-beta primer mix and a sample-barcoded 5' primer were used in a second PCR of about 7 to 12 cycles. Each cDNA molecule was tagged by a template-switch adaptor that had 12 random nucleotides. TCRdb processed the 5' RACE reads anew with MiXCR; each CDR3 protein has one entry. This sample yields about 670,000 distinct CDR3 sequences, of which approximately 52% are seen a single time; approximately 12% belongs to the top ten. Extraction of total RNA produced a minimum of 5 micrograms from each sample. The CDR3 is 14 amino acids. CDR1 and CDR2 from the germline V gene are SGHRS and YFSETQ. Between the trimmed V and J ends, which lost 1 base and 5 bases, there was a span of 13 bases.

This sequence originates from an elderly woman in good health. The sequencing sample was made of blood. This chain joins TRBV5-1 and TRBJ2-7; D perhaps matches TRBD1 (5 bases). The CDR3, as DNA: TGCGCCAGCAGCTTGCAGGGTTTCCTCGACGAGCAGTACTTC. Translating gives CASSLQGFLDEQYF.